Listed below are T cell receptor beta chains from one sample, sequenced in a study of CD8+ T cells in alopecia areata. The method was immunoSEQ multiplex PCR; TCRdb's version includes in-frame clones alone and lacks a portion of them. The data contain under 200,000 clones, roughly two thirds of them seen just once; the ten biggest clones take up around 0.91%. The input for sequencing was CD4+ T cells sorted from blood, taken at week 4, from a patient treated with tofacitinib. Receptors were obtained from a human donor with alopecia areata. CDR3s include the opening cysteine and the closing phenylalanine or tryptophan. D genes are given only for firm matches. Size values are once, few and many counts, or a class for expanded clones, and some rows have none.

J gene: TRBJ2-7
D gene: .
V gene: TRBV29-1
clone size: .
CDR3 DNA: TGCAGCGTACGAGGGGGGGGATACGAGCAGTACTTC
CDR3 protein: CSVRGGGYEQYF

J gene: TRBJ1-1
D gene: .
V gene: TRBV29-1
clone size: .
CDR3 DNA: TGCAGCACGCGTAAAGATACCTCGACCTCTGAAGCTTTCTTT
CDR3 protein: CSTRKDTSTSEAFF

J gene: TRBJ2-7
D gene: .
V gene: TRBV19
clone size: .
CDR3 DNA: TGTGCCAGTAGTATAGGGGCGTGGACCTCCTCCTACGAGCAGTACTTC
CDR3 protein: CASSIGAWTSSYEQYF

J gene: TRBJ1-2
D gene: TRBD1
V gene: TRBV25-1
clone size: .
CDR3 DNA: TGTGCCAGCAGTGAATCCCCGACAGGGAGGCATGGCTACACCTTC
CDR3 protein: CASSESPTGRHGYTF

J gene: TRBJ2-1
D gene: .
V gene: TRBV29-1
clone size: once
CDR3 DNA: TGCAGCGTTGTCCCCTTGGCGCTGAGCTCCTACAATGAGCAGTTCTTC
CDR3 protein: CSVVPLALSSYNEQFF

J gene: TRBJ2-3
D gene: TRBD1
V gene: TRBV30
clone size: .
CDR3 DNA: TGTGCCTGGAGAGACGACAGGGGGTCCGTTACAGATACGCAGTATTTT
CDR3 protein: CAWRDDRGSVTDTQYF

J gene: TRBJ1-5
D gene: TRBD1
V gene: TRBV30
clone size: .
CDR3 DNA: TGTGCCTGGAGTGGACAGGGGGGTCAGCCCCAGCATTTT
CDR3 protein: CAWSGQGGQPQHF

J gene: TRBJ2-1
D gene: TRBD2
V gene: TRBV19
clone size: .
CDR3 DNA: TGTGCCAGTAGTATACTCGGAGGGGAGGGCGAGCAGTTCTTC
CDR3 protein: CASSILGGEGEQFF

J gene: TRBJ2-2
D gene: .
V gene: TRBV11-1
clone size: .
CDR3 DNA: TGTGCCAGCAGCTTTCGGTCGGCAGGAGGGCACGGGGAGCTGTTTTTT
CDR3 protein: CASSFRSAGGHGELFF

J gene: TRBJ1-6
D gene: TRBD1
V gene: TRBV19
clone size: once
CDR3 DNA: TGTGCCAGTAAAGGGACAGGGTCTAATTCACCCCTCCACTTT
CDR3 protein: CASKGTGSNSPLHF

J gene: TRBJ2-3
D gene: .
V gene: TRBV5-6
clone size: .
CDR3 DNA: TGTGCCAGCAGCTTCGAAATTCACACAGATACGCAGTATTTT
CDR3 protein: CASSFEIHTDTQYF

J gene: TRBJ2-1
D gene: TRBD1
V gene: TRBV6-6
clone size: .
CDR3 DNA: TGTGCCAGCAGTGGGGCAGGGGGCCCGTACAATGAGCAGTTCTTC
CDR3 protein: CASSGAGGPYNEQFF

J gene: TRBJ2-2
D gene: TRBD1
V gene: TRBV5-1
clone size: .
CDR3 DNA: TGCGCCAGCAGCTGGAGCATAAGACCGGGACAGGGGACCGGGGAGCTGTTTTTT
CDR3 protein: CASSWSIRPGQGTGELFF

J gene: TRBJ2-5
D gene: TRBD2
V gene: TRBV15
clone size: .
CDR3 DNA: TGTGCCACCAGCAGGGGGACTAGCGGGGGGCCAATAATAGTTTACTTC
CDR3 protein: CATSRGTSGGPIIVYF

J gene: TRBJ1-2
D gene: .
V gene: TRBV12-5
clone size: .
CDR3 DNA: TGTGCTAGTGGTTTAATTGGGACCAGGGATGGCTACACCTTC
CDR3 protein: CASGLIGTRDGYTF

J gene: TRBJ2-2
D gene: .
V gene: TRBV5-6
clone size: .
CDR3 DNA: TGTGCCAGCAGCTCACAGGGCTGGAACACCGGGGAGCTGTTTTTT
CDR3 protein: CASSSQGWNTGELFF